This TCR beta chain was retrieved from a study of T cell responses to AZD1222 COVID-19 vaccine. Notes on the study in general: Unmutated regions of variants are reportedly targeted by nearly half of spike-specific TCRs. The breadth and depth of Spike-specific TCRs increased once two AZD1222 doses had been given. Regions 160-218 and 743-854 dominated among vaccine-associated CD4 TCRs spanning spike.

Trimming at V came to 7 bases and at J to 8 bases, leaving 5 bases not matched to a gene. The CDR3 consists of 13 residues. Germline CDR1 is SNHLY and CDR2 is FYNNEI. About this clone itself: The antigen remains unidentified.

TCRdb's copy holds only in-frame clones and misses some; the assay was immunoSEQ multiplex PCR. The sample records about 190,000 clones, roughly nine tenths being singletons. The receptor was derived from an adult who received the MenACWY meningococcal vaccine as a control. The J gene is TRBJ1-2, the V gene TRBV2; 12 bases align to TRBD1. Specimen: peripheral blood, collected 28 days after the second dose of the MenACWY control vaccine. The DNA for the CDR3 is TGTGCCAGCATACGGGACAGGGGGCGAGGCTACACCTTC. Protein product: CASIRDRGRGYTF.